The subject of this entry is one TCR beta chain. The antigen is undetermined. The record originates from a study of shared clonotypes between healthy human individuals. The study's findings and limits: Investigators collected only blood, and repertoires in tissues likely differ. Sequencing of the sorted subsets was shown by rarefaction to be incomplete despite large depth.

Trimming cost V 6 bases and J 0 bases, with 9 bases left between them. The CDR3 length is 14 residues. Germline CDR1 is MDHEN and CDR2 is SYDVKM. Clones were sequenced by immunoSEQ multiplex PCR, and TCRdb holds only the in-frame ones, with some missing. The sample contains around 2.1 million clones, 90% to 95% of which appear only once. CD8 cells regarded as naive lacked CD45RO, were positively chosen for CCR7, and omitted terminally differentiated effector memory CD45RA+ cells. The sequencing input was naive CD8+ T cells from PBMCs. The chain carries TRBV28 and TRBJ1-5; D gene unclear. The origin of this receptor is a man aged 18 to 29 in good health. Some clones in this sample may be carry-over from other donors' samples. The CDR3 here is CASRWVYSNQPQHF. CDR3 sequence (DNA): TGTGCCAGCAGGTGGGTTTATAGCAATCAGCCCCAGCATTTT.